This T cell receptor beta chain was documented in a study of blood T cell repertoires in COVID-19. This CDR3 spans 15 amino acids. Germline V gene data show CDR1 as SGHVS and CDR2 as FNYEAQ. Trimming removed 5 bases from V and 6 bases from J, with 16 bases in between. The method was immunoSEQ multiplex PCR; TCRdb's version includes in-frame clones alone and lacks a portion of them. The sample records roughly 200,000 clones, roughly four fifths being singletons. The sequenced sample was peripheral blood. This chain joins TRBV7-6 and TRBJ2-2; weak D call: TRBD2 (5 bases). This sequence originates from a man aged 50 to 60 who had recovered from COVID-19. The CDR3 bases are TGTGCCAGCAGCCCACGACCGGAGGCGGCCGGGGAGCTGTTTTTT. It translates to CASSPRPEAAGELFF.